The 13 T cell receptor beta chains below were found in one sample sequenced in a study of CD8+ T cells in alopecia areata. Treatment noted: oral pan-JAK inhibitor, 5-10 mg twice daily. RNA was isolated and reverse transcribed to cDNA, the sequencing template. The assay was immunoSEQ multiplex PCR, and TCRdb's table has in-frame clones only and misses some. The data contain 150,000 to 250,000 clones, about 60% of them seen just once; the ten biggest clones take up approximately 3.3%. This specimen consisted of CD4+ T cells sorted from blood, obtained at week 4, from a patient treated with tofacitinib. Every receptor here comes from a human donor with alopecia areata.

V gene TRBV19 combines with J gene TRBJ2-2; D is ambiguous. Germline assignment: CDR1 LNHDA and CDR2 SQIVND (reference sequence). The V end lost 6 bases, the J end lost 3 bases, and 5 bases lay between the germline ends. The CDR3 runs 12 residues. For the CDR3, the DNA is TGTGCCAGTAGCCTATACACCGGGGAGCTGTTTTTT. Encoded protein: CASSLYTGELFF.

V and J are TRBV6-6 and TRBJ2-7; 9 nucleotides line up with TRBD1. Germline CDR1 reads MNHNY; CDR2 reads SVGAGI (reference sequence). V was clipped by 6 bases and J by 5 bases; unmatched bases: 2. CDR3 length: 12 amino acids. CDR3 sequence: CASSRTGDEQYF. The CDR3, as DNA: TGTGCCAGCAGCAGGACAGGGGACGAGCAGTACTTC.

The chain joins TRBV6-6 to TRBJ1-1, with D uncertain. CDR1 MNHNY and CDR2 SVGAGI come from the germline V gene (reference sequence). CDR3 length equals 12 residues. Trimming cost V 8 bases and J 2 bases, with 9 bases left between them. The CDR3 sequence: CASRHSNTEAFF. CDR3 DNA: TGTGCCAGCCGCCACTCCAACACTGAAGCTTTCTTT.

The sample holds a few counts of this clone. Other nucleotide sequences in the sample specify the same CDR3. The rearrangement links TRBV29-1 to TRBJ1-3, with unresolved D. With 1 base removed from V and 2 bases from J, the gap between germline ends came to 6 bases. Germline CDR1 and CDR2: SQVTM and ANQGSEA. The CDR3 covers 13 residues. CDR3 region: CSVEGRAGNTIYF. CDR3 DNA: TGCAGCGTTGAAGGCAGAGCTGGAAACACCATATATTTT. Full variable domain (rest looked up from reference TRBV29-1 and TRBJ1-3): SAVISQKPSRDICQRGTSLTIQCQVDSQVTMMFWYRQQPGQSLTLIATANQGSEATYESGFVIDKFPISRPNLTFSTLTVSNMSPEDSSIYLCSVEGRAGNTIYFGEGSWLTVV.

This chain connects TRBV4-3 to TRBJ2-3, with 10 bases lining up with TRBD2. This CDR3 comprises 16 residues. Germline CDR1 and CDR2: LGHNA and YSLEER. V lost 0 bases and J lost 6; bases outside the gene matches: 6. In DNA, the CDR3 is TGCGCCAGCAGCCAAGATAGAGCGGGGGGGCTGGATACGCAGTATTTT. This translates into CASSQDRAGGLDTQYF.

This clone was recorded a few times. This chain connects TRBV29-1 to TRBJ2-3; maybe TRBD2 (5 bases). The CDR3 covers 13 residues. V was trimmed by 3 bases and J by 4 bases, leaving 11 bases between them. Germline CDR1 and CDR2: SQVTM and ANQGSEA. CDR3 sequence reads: CSVESPGSDTQYF. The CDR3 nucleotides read TGCAGCGTTGAGTCCCCGGGGTCAGATACGCAGTATTTT.

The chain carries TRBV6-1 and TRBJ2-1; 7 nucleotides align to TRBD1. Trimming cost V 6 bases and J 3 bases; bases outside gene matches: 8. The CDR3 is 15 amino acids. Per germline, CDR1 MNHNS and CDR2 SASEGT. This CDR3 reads CASRRGQRDYNEQFF. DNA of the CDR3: TGTGCCAGCAGAAGGGGACAGCGAGACTACAATGAGCAGTTCTTC.

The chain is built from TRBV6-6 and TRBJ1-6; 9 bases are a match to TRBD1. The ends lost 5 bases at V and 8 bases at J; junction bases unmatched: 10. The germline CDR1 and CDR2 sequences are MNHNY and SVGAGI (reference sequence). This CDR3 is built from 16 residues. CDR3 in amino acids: CASSAWTGVGDSPLHF. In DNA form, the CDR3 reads TGTGCCAGCAGTGCCTGGACAGGGGTCGGTGATTCACCCCTCCACTTT.

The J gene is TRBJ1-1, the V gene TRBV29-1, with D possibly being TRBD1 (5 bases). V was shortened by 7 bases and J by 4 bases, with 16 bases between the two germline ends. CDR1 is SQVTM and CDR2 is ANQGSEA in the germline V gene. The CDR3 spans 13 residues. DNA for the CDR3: TGCAGCGGCACCACCAGGGTTTCCACTGAAGCTTTCTTT. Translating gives CSGTTRVSTEAFF. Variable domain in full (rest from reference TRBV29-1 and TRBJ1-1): SAVISQKPSRDICQRGTSLTIQCQVDSQVTMMFWYRQQPGQSLTLIATANQGSEATYESGFVIDKFPISRPNLTFSTLTVSNMSPEDSSIYLCSGTTRVSTEAFFGQGTRLTVV.

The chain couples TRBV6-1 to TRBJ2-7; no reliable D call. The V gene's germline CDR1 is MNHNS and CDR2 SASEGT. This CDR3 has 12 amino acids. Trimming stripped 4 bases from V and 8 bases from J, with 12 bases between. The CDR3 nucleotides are TGTGCCAGCAGTGTGGTGTCAGGCCAGCAGTACTTC. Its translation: CASSVVSGQQYF.

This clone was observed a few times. CDR3 in amino acids: CAGSRDRGHEEKLFF. Written as DNA, the CDR3 is TGTGCCGGATCCCGGGACAGGGGGCATGAAGAAAAACTGTTTTTT. The chain recombines TRBV30 with TRBJ1-4; 12 bases line up with TRBD1. J was trimmed by 8 bases and V by 8 bases; bases with no gene match: 12. Germline values: CDR1 GTSNPN, CDR2 SVGIG (reference sequence). The CDR3 extends over 15 amino acids.

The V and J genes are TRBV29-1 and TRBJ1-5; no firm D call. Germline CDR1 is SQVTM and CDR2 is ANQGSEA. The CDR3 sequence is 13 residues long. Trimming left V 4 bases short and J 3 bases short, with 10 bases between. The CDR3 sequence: CSVARELNQPQHF. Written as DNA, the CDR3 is TGCAGCGTTGCCCGGGAGCTCAATCAGCCCCAGCATTTT.

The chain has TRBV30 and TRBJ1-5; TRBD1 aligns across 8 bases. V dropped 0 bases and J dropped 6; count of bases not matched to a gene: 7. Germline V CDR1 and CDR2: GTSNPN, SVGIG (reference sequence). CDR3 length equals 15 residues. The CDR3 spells CAWSVTRGPPQPQHF. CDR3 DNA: TGTGCCTGGAGTGTTACCAGGGGGCCCCCTCAGCCCCAGCATTTT.